The TCR beta chain described here comes from a study of shared clonotypes between healthy human individuals. V was clipped by 4 bases and J by 2 bases; unmatched bases: 7. The CDR3 spans 18 residues. Germline CDR1 SGHRS, CDR2 YFSETQ. General study findings and limits: Richness estimates generally favored naive over memory subsets.

Remarks on this clone: Its specificity is unknown.

All donors were healthy HIV-negative adults lacking recent acute infections or vaccinations. Those who donated, Caucasian adults without exception, all lived in Nashville, Tennessee. Methods used by the authors: Filtering differed for immunoSEQ, which gave only junction sequences without quality scores. Generated by immunoSEQ multiplex PCR, the TCRdb table keeps only in-frame clones and is missing some. V and J calls and clone size are given by that table; D and trimming were obtained from the DNA. The sample shows some 2,500,000 clones, 93% of them seen only once. The source material was naive CD4+ T cells from PBMCs. Documented subset: CD45RA+ positively selected. The sequence was obtained from a man aged 18 to 29 in good health. Some clones in this sample may be carry-over from other donors' samples. J is TRBJ2-1 and V is TRBV5-1; 15 bases align to TRBD2. The CDR3 DNA is TGCGCCAGCAGCCTGGGACTAGCGGGAGGTTGGGCCTACAATGAGCAGTTCTTC. It specifies CASSLGLAGGWAYNEQFF.